This T cell receptor (beta chain) was recorded in a study of PD-1 blockade in classical Hodgkin lymphoma. For the study at large: On a schedule of every 2 weeks, patients received nivolumab 3 mg/kg intravenously. Study conclusions and caveats: Patients with an early start, nivolumab under 1 year after ASCT, were excluded. By C4D1 there was a significant rise in CD4+ TCR diversity but not in CD8+ TCR diversity. Patients who responded completely had about the same baseline diversity as newly diagnosed patients.

Germline loops: CDR1 MNHEY, CDR2 SVGAGI. V was pared by 10 bases and J by 4 bases, with 19 bases between. This CDR3 has 14 amino acids. TCRdb's copy holds only in-frame clones and misses some; the assay was immunoSEQ multiplex PCR. The data show about 25,000 clones, with 75% to 90% seen just once and about 3.4% held by the top ten. With regard to this clone: Its antigen is as yet unknown.

The time point was: cycle 4 day 1 (C4D1), after about 6 weeks of nivolumab. Brentuximab vedotin exposure varied, and every patient relapsed after autologous stem cell transplantation. Magnetic negative selection of thawed PBMCs was the method by which CD4+ T cells were purified. The specimen was CD4+ T cells from blood, collected before the fourth cycle of nivolumab. The origin of this receptor is a human donor with classical Hodgkin lymphoma. This chain connects TRBV6-5 to TRBJ1-2, with D unclear. The CDR3 spells CATRSFGVIYGYTF. The CDR3 DNA reads as TGTGCCACGCGGAGCTTCGGGGTCATCTATGGCTACACCTTC.